This TCR beta chain was retrieved from a study of tissue T cells after allogeneic stem cell transplantation. Study results and limitations: Within patients, tissue anatomy strongly shaped TCR repertoire composition. Only a limited share of tissue TCRs appeared in blood or spleen.

Per the germline V gene, CDR1 is NNHNN and CDR2 is SYGAGS (reference sequence). V lost 2 bases and J lost 0, with 5 bases in between. This CDR3 contains 14 residues. This clone has just a few counts. What it recognizes is unknown. The genes and germline here are from mouse. The read ends 1 residue before the CDR3 terminus; that terminus is restored from the germline J gene. TCRbeta CDR3 was sequenced at survey depth with template counts. The method was immunoSEQ multiplex PCR; TCRdb's version includes in-frame clones alone and lacks a portion of them. The sample carries roughly 50,000 clones, over 70% recorded once.

V gene TRBV13-2 combines with J gene TRBJ1-4, with D unclear. This TCR derives from a pool of C57BL/6 mice in good health. The sample was sorted cells pooled from one or two spleens. The CDR3 region is CASGERISNERLFF. The covered CDR3 bases are TGTGCCAGCGGTGAAAGAATTTCCAACGAAAGATTATTT.